The clone carrying this T cell receptor beta chain was seen only once. V lost 3 bases, J lost 5 bases, and 8 bases lay in between. Germline assignment: CDR1 KGHSH and CDR2 LQKENI. CDR3 length equals 13 residues. Some clones are missing from TCRdb's copy, which holds only in-frame ones; the method was immunoSEQ multiplex PCR. The sample yields around 44,000 clones, over 65% seen once. The data are from a study of memory CD4+ T cells and cytomegalovirus serostatus. The sort gate was single viable CD3+CD4+CD8-CD45RO+ cells for memory CD4+ T cells. This receptor was identified in an adult in good health and CMV-seronegative. The rearrangement joins TRBV18 to TRBJ2-1; no definite D call. Sequenced sample: memory CD4+ T cells from blood. CDR3 sequence (DNA): TGTGCCAGCTCACCCACTACAGACAATGAGCAGTTCTTC. This codes for CASSPTTDNEQFF.